The source of this TCR beta chain is a study of shared clonotypes between healthy human individuals. Trimming stripped 0 bases from V and 2 bases from J, with 14 bases between. Per the germline V gene, CDR1 is GTSNPN and CDR2 is SVGIG (reference sequence). There are 15 residues in the CDR3. Naivety among CD8 cells was defined by CD45RO negativity and positive CCR7 selection, thereby excluding terminally differentiated effector memory CD45RA+ cells. For sorted subsets, about 190 ng DNA per replicate equaled around 30,000 T cell genomes. The repertoire was sequenced with immunoSEQ multiplex PCR; TCRdb's copy has only in-frame clones and lacks some. In the table there are around 1.9 million clones, 85% to 95% of which are singletons.

The sample comprised naive CD8+ T cells from PBMCs. The source is a man younger than 35 in good health. Some clones in this sample may be carry-over from other donors' samples. The chain is built from TRBV30 and TRBJ2-7; D may match TRBD1 or TRBD2 (5 bases each). CDR3 nucleotide sequence: TGTGCCTGGAGTGTAGGGGTAGCGATGACCTACGAGCAGTACTTC. The encoded protein is CAWSVGVAMTYEQYF. Filled out from reference TRBV30 and TRBJ2-7, the complete variable domain reads SQTIHQWPATLVQPVGSPLSLECTVEGTSNPNLYWYRQAAGRGLQLLFYSVGIGQISSEVPQNLSASRPQDRQFILSSKKLLLSDSGFYLCAWSVGVAMTYEQYFGPGTRLTVT.